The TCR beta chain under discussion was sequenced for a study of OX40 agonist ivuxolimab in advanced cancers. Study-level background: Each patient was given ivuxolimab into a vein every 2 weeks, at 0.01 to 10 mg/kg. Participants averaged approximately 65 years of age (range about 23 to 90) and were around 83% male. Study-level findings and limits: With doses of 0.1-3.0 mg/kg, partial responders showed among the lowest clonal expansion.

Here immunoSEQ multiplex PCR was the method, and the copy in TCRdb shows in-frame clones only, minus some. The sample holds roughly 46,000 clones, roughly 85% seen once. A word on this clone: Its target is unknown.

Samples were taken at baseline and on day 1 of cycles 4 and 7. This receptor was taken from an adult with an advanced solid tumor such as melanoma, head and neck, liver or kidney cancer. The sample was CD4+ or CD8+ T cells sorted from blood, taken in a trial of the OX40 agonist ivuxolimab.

The CDR3 protein is CASGKTTGPTNTGELFF. As DNA, the CDR3 is TGCGCCAGCGGAAAGACTACAGGGCCAACCAACACCGGGGAGCTGTTTTTT. The J gene is TRBJ2-2, the V gene TRBV5-1; D is possibly TRBD1 (6 bases). The V gene lost 7 bases and the J gene lost 2 bases, with 21 bases spanning the gap. CDR3 length equals 17 residues. CDR1 and CDR2 (germline): SGHRS, YFSETQ.